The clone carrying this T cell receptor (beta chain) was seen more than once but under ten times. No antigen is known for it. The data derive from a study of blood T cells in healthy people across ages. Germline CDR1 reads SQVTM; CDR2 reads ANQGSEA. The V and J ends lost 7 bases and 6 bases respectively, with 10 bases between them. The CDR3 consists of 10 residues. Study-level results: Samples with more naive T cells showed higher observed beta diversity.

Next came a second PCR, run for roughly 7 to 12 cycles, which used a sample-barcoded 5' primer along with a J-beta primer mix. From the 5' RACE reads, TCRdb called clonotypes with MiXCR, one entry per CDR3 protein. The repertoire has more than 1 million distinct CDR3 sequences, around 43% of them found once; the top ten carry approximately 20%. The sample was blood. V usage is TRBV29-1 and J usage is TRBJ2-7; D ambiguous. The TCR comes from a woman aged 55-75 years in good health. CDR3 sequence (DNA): TGCAGCGCCTCGGACGGCGAGCAGTACTTC. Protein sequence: CSASDGEQYF.